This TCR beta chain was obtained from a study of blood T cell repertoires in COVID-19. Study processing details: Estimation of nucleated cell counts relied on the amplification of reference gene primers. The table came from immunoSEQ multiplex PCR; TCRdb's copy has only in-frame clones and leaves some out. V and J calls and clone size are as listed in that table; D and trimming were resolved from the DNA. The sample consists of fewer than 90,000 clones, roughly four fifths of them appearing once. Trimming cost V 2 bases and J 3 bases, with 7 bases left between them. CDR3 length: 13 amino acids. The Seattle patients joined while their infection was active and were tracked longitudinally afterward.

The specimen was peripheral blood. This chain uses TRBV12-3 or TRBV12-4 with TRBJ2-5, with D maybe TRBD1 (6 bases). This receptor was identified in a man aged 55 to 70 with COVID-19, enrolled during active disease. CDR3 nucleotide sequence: TGTGCCAGCAGTTTAAACAGGGAAGAGACCCAGTACTTC. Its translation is CASSLNREETQYF.